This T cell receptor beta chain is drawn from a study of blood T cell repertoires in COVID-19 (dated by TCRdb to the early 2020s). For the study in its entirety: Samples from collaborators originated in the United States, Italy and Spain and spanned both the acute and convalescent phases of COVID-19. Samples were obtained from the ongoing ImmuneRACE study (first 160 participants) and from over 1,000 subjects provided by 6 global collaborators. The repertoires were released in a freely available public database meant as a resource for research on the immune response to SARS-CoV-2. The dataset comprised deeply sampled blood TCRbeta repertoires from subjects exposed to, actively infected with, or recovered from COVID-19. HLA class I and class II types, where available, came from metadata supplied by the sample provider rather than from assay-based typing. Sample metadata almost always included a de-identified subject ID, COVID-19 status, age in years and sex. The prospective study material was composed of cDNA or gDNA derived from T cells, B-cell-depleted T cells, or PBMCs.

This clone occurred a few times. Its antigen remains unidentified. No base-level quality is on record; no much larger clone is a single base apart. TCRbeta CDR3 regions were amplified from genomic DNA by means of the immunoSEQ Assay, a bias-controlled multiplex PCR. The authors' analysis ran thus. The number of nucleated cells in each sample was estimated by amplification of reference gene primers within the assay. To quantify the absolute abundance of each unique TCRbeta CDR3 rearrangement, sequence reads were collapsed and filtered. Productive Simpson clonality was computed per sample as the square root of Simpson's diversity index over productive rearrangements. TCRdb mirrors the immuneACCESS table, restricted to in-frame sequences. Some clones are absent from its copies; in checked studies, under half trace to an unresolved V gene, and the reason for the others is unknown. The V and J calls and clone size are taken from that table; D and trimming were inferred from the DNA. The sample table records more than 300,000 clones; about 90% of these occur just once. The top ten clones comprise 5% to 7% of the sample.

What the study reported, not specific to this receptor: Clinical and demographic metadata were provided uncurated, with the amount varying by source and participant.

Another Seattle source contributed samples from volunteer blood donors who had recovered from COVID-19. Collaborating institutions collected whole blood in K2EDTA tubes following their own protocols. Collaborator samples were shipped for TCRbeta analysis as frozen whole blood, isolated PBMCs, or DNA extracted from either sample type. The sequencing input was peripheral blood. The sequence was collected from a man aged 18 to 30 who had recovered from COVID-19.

For the CDR3, the sequence is CAISESRNQPQHF. The sequenced DNA: TGTGCCATCAGTGAGTCGAGGAATCAGCCCCAGCATTTT. This chain joins TRBV10-3 to TRBJ1-5; no D segment can be confidently identified. The CDR3 contains 13 residues, cysteine and phenylalanine counted. Just CDR3 DNA is preserved here, 39 bases in frame from base 1. Deletion took 0 bases off V and 4 bases off J, with a span of 4 bases between the germline ends. CDR1 and CDR2 are drawn from the germline V gene: ENHRY, SYGVKD.